This is a list of T cell receptor beta chains from one sample in a study of CD8 T cells in Susac syndrome. TCRdb fed the immunoSEQ multiplex PCR reads into MiXCR, producing one record per CDR3 protein. Of about 190,000 distinct CDR3 sequences listed, around 95% are singletons. The sample taken for sequencing was CD4+ T cells from PBMCs. The origin of the receptors is a human donor in good health. CDR3s include the opening cysteine and the closing phenylalanine or tryptophan. A D gene is named only where the DNA matches it firmly. Clone size is stated in some rows and not others, as once, few, many or a class when expanded.

d_call,v_call,j_call,clone_size,cdr3_aa,cdr3_nt
NA,TRBV3-1,TRBJ2-1,NA,CASSPGLSNNEQFF,TGTGCCAGCAGCCCGGGACTTTCAAACAATGAGCAGTTCTTC
NA,TRBV12-3/TRBV12-4,TRBJ2-2,NA,CASSPPKKGTGELFF,TGTGCCAGCAGTCCCCCCAAAAAGGGCACCGGGGAGCTGTTTTTT
NA,TRBV29-1,TRBJ2-3,NA,CSVEDPIGGAFDTQYF,TGCAGCGTTGAAGATCCTATCGGTGGGGCCTTTGATACGCAGTATTTT
NA,TRBV29-1,TRBJ2-5,NA,CSVETPIGRETQYF,TGCAGCGTTGAAACCCCAATAGGCCGGGAGACCCAGTACTTC
TRBD1,TRBV19,TRBJ1-2,NA,CASSPSDSGTGRNYGYTF,TGTGCCAGTAGTCCTAGCGACTCCGGGACAGGAAGGAACTATGGCTACACCTTC
NA,TRBV15,TRBJ2-7,NA,CATSRLAQGSYEQYF,TGTGCCACCAGCAGACTCGCTCAGGGTTCCTACGAGCAGTACTTC
NA,TRBV11-2,TRBJ2-1,NA,CASSFVGGAGYNEQFF,TGTGCCAGCAGCTTCGTAGGCGGGGCCGGGTACAATGAGCAGTTCTTC
NA,TRBV18,TRBJ2-5,NA,CASSPSLQGRETQYF,TGTGCCAGCTCCCCAAGTCTCCAGGGAAGGGAGACCCAGTACTTC
TRBD1,TRBV18,TRBJ1-2,once,CASSPGRDSNYGYTF,TGTGCCAGCTCACCGGGTAGGGACAGCAACTATGGCTACACCTTC
NA,TRBV3-1,TRBJ2-2,NA,CASKGTGELFF,TGTGCCAGCAAGGGAACCGGGGAGCTGTTTTTT
TRBD2,TRBV20-1,TRBJ2-7,NA,CSATGTNSYEQYF,TGCAGTGCTACCGGGACTAACTCCTACGAGCAGTACTTC
NA,TRBV7-2,TRBJ2-1,NA,CASTLSLQSSYNEQFF,TGTGCCAGCACCTTGTCACTCCAGAGCTCCTACAATGAGCAGTTCTTC
NA,TRBV29-1,TRBJ1-2,NA,CSVERQNYGYTF,TGCAGCGTTGAAAGGCAAAACTATGGCTACACCTTC
NA,TRBV6-5,TRBJ2-7,NA,CASSPAPSYYEQYF,TGTGCCAGCAGTCCCGCCCCGTCCTACTACGAGCAGTACTTC
NA,TRBV29-1,TRBJ1-1,NA,CSGNRDNFPREAFF,TGCAGCGGGAACCGGGACAACTTCCCTCGTGAAGCTTTCTTT
TRBD2,TRBV20-1,TRBJ2-3,once,CSASGRGTDTQYF,TGCAGTGCTAGCGGGAGGGGCACAGATACGCAGTATTTT
NA,TRBV7-2,TRBJ1-2,NA,CASSLLGLTF,TGTGCCAGCAGCTTACTGGGCTTAACCTTC
NA,TRBV7-2,TRBJ1-2,NA,CASSPPGSQGGYTF,TGTGCCAGCAGCCCCCCGGGCTCACAGGGAGGCTACACCTTC
NA,TRBV29-1,TRBJ2-2,NA,CSVGQGDLNTGELFF,TGCAGCGTCGGACAAGGAGACCTCAACACCGGGGAGCTGTTTTTT
NA,TRBV5-6,TRBJ2-7,NA,CASSGTYEQYF,TGTGCCAGCAGCGGGACTTACGAGCAGTACTTC